Sequencing of this TCR beta chain was carried out in a study of T cell responses to AZD1222 COVID-19 vaccine. Turning to the study itself: Timing groups of about 4 and about 12 weeks for second doses were pooled.

Study outcomes and limitations: Seropositive status at baseline applied to only 5 or 6 AZD1222 recipients. Close to half of spike-specific TCRs reportedly recognize unmutated variant regions. Among the donors, most were white British and more were female, and clonal diversity was possibly underestimated.

Profiling relied on immunoSEQ multiplex PCR, and the TCRdb table lists in-frame clones only, not all of them. Among 95,000 to 150,000 clones, 80% to 90% were seen once, and the ten largest hold about 7.8%. Germline V lookup: CDR1 SGHTA, CDR2 FQGNSA. Trimming took 6 bases from V and 2 from J, leaving 13 bases between them. This CDR3 comprises 14 residues. In this sample, this clone turned up once. Antigen unknown. The specimen was peripheral blood, collected on day 0 of AZD1222 vaccination. This chain joins TRBV7-2 and TRBJ2-5; D ambiguous. The clonotype originates from an adult in good health. This CDR3 is CASSGRVGQETQYF. The CDR3 bases are TGTGCCAGCAGTGGTCGGGTTGGGCAAGAGACCCAGTACTTC. Based on the CDR3 plus reference TRBV7-2 and TRBJ2-5, the full variable domain is GAGVSQSPSNKVTEKGKDVELRCDPISGHTALYWYRQSLGQGLEFLIYFQGNSAPDKSGLPSDRFSAERTGGSVSTLTIQRTQQEDSAVYLCASSGRVGQETQYFGPGTRLLVL.